This T cell receptor (beta chain) was sequenced in a study of CD8 T cells in ankylosing spondylitis. Findings and caveats of the study: For ankylosing spondylitis blood, a TCR beta motif of about 8 highly homologous variants appeared characteristic. Prior work had noted some motif variants in reactive arthritis blood and synovial fluid. Reportedly, matched ankylosing spondylitis synovial fluid was significantly enriched for disease-linked clones.

This clonotype occurred many times. The antigen remains undetermined. This CDR3 has 14 amino acids. J was trimmed by 9 bases and V by 3 bases; bases with no gene match: 8. The authors made TCR beta libraries by quantitative 5'-RACE with molecular barcodes. TCRdb reprocessed the 5' RACE reads via MiXCR and lists one record per CDR3 protein. The sample carries about 500,000 distinct CDR3 sequences, roughly 5% recorded once. The material sequenced was blood, either unsorted or a sorted T cell fraction (not recorded which). This TCR was recovered from a male donor with ankylosing spondylitis. The chain has TRBV12-3 or TRBV12-4 and TRBJ2-3, with TRBD2 identical over 8 bases. The CDR3 region is CASSLVAGGSTQYF. In DNA, the CDR3 is TGTGCCAGCAGTTTGGTCGCGGGGGGCTCGACGCAGTATTTT.